One sample yielded the 8 T cell receptor beta chains listed below, sequenced in a study of blood T cells in healthy people across ages. The authors ran a second PCR of about 6 to 11 cycles using a sample-barcoded 5' primer and a J-beta primer mix. TCRdb passed the 5' RACE reads through MiXCR, listing each CDR3 protein once. Among about 570,000 distinct CDR3 sequences listed, about 26% were seen once. The material sequenced was blood. Receptors originate from a woman between 65 and 79 years old in good health.

This clonotype was picked up a small number of times. The rearrangement joins TRBV29-1 to TRBJ1-3; tentative D call: TRBD1 (5 bases). Germline V gene sequence: CDR1 SQVTM, CDR2 ANQGSEA. The CDR3 loop spans 14 amino acids. V was clipped by 3 bases and J by 0 bases, with 9 bases between them. The CDR3 nucleotides are TGCAGCGTTGACAACAGGACCTCTGGAAACACCATATATTTT. Protein: CSVDNRTSGNTIYF.

This clonotype has a handful of counts. The J gene is TRBJ2-5, the V gene TRBV6-5; 8 nucleotides agree with TRBD2. Germline-derived CDR1 and CDR2 are MNHEY and SVGAGI. The CDR3 sequence is 16 residues long. Germline trimming cut 2 bases from V and 6 bases from J; bases unmatched to any gene: 11. Here the CDR3 reads CASSYTRLAGRQTQYF. In DNA, the CDR3 is TGTGCCAGCAGTTACACCCGGCTAGCGGGCCGCCAGACCCAGTACTTC.

V usage is TRBV7-2 and J usage is TRBJ2-1, with a weak D call TRBD2 (6 bases). Germline values: CDR1 SGHTA, CDR2 FQGNSA. V was cut by 5 bases and J by 10 bases, with 27 bases left in between. This CDR3 spans 17 amino acids. CDR3 nucleotide sequence: TGTGCCAGCAGCCTTTATGGACCTCGCGGGGCCCGGAGGGAGCAGTTCTTC. Translating gives CASSLYGPRGARREQFF.

This clonotype has just a few counts. The CDR3 DNA reads TGCGCCAGCAGCTTGGAGGCTACCACAGATACGCAGTATTTT. Its translation: CASSLEATTDTQYF. J is TRBJ2-3 and V is TRBV5-1; no definite D call. Germline V CDR1 and CDR2: SGHRS, YFSETQ. The CDR3 length is 14 residues. V gave up 0 bases and J gave up 2 bases, with 7 bases separating them.

The J gene is TRBJ2-5, the V gene TRBV6-6; TRBD2 matches at 7 bases. The DNA matches TRBJ2-7 better at its end, which makes the J call doubtful. Germline CDR1 reads MNHNY; CDR2 reads SVGAGI (reference sequence). This CDR3 region has 15 residues. The CDR3 nucleotides are TGTGCCAGCAGGGGAGCGGGGAAGAGCTCCTACGAGCAGTACTTC. Protein product: CASRGAGKSSYEQYF.

The chain employs TRBV7-9 and TRBJ1-1, with TRBD1 as a possible D gene (5 bases). CDR1 SEHNR and CDR2 FQNEAQ come from the germline V gene (reference sequence). The CDR3 contains 13 residues. Trimming pared 6 bases from V and 4 bases from J, leaving 12 bases between. CDR3 sequence reads: CASRKNGATEAFF. The CDR3 bases are TGTGCCAGCAGAAAAAACGGGGCCACTGAAGCTTTCTTT.

This clonotype was observed a few times. This chain links TRBV20-1 with TRBJ1-3, with TRBD1 identical over 9 bases. CDR1 is DFQATT, CDR2 SNEGSKA, per germline (reference sequence). The CDR3 is 13 amino acids. The CDR3 nucleotides read TGCAGGCAGGACAGGGGCTCTGGAAACACCATATATTTT. Translation gives CRQDRGSGNTIYF.

This clonotype occurred a few times. The chain recombines TRBV5-1 with TRBJ2-3; no clear D gene. The germline V gene encodes CDR1 SGHRS and CDR2 YFSETQ. V dropped 8 bases and J dropped 1 base, with 20 bases sitting between them. This CDR3 region has 16 residues. The DNA of the CDR3 is TGCGCCAGTACAGATGGGCGGTCCTCCGGCACAGATACGCAGTATTTT. Amino acid sequence: CASTDGRSSGTDTQYF.